This note documents a single T cell receptor beta chain sequence. Its antigen remains unknown. Germline lookup yields CDR1 LNHDA and CDR2 SQIVND (reference sequence). CDR3 length equals 14 residues. Unmatched junction bases numbered 9, after V lost 8 bases and J lost 5 bases. These data originate in a study of PD-L1 blockade in urothelial cancer. Points from the study as a whole: Better survival was forecast by a pretreatment blood TCR clonality below the median.

The sample's time point: peripheral blood 6 weeks after treatment start. Produced via immunoSEQ multiplex PCR; TCRdb's table is partial and in-frame only. This table holds more than 60,000 clones, roughly 86% found once. The TCR originated in a man between 60 and 75 years old with urothelial cancer. Sequenced material: PBMCs, taken around atezolizumab (anti-PD-L1) treatment. V gene TRBV19 combines with J gene TRBJ1-5, with 7 bases aligning to TRBD1. The CDR3 spells CASADRASYQPQHF. The CDR3 bases are TGTGCCAGTGCCGACAGGGCTTCATATCAGCCCCAGCATTTT.